These 10 T cell receptor beta chains share one sample of origin, sequenced in a study of Graves' ophthalmopathy and Graves' hyperthyroidism (dated by TCRdb to the late 2010s). The reads were generated on an Illumina HiSeq 2000. For repertoire sequencing, the TCR beta CDR3 regions were amplified from RNA transcripts. HTBI primers and the Qiagen OneStep RT-PCR kit were used in a first-round RT-PCR, which was followed by a second-round multiplex PCR, size selection and purification. In-frame beta chains were kept once TCRdb had trimmed the public reads at Q25 with fastp and called clones with MiXCR. Entries are consolidated by CDR3 protein sequence, retaining the most common genes and DNA. The sample table shows approximately 410,000 distinct CDR3 sequences, and approximately 15% are seen once. In total, the top ten clones hold roughly 7% of the sample. The sequencing sample was made of peripheral blood. The receptors shown here come from a woman aged 18-30 years with stable Graves' hyperthyroidism. Donor details come from another sample of the same person, matched by shared clones.

Comment on this clonotype: One end of the junction fails to match germline, which may point to a read error. V and J are TRBV18 and TRBJ2-7; TRBD2 agrees at 10 bases. CDR1 and CDR2 (germline): KGHSH, LQKENI. CDR3 length: 15 residues. CDR3 DNA sequence: TGTGCCAGCTCACCATATAGCGGGGGGCTATACGAGCGGTACTTC. It specifies CASSPYSGGLYERYF.

This chain uses TRBV5-1 with TRBJ1-1; 7 positions match TRBD1. The ends lost 4 bases at V and 1 base at J; junction bases unmatched: 13. The germline gives CDR1 SGHRS, CDR2 YFSETQ. The CDR3 is 17 amino acids. In DNA, the CDR3 is TGCGCCAGCAGCGATAATCAAGCCGGGACAGCGAACACTGAAGCTTTCTTT. Translating gives CASSDNQAGTANTEAFF.

This clonotype appeared many times. This rearrangement joins TRBV12-3 or TRBV12-4 to TRBJ2-1; 10 bases are a match to TRBD2. V dropped 2 bases and J dropped 5; count of bases not matched to a gene: 6. The CDR3 is 16 amino acids. The DNA for the CDR3 is TGTGCCAGCAGTTTAAGTAGCGGGGGGCCAAACAATGAGCAGTTCTTC. The encoded protein is CASSLSSGGPNNEQFF.

There are many counts of this clonotype. This chain links TRBV12-5 with TRBJ1-5; TRBD1 matches 11 bases. Unmatched junction bases numbered 5, after V lost 6 bases and J lost 4 bases. The CDR3 is made up of 15 amino acids. The germline V gene has CDR1 LGHNT and CDR2 FRNRAP. The CDR3 loop is CASGGTGGANQPQHF. The CDR3 coding sequence is TGTGCTAGTGGCGGGACAGGGGGTGCGAATCAGCCCCAGCATTTT.

This clonotype was found many times. This chain links TRBV12-3 or TRBV12-4 with TRBJ1-1; D possibly corresponds to TRBD1 (6 bases). Trimming cost V 7 bases and J 4 bases, with 13 bases left between them. The CDR3 runs to 13 residues. The CDR3 nucleotides read TGTGCCAGCACTCTCAGGGGCCCCACTGAAGCTTTCTTT. Translation gives CASTLRGPTEAFF.

The sample holds many counts of this clonotype. V and J are TRBV2 and TRBJ1-1, with TRBD1 matching over 8 bases. Germline V CDR1 and CDR2: SNHLY, FYNNEI. This CDR3 is 14 amino acids long. V gave up 4 bases and J gave up 5 bases; unmatched junction bases: 6. The CDR3 sequence is CASSGVGQGTEAFF. The CDR3 DNA is TGTGCCAGCAGTGGGGTTGGACAGGGTACTGAAGCTTTCTTT.

As regards this clonotype: As the CDR3 is not closed by the conserved phenylalanine or tryptophan, this likely results from a read error. V is TRBV18 and J is TRBJ2-5; unclear D gene. Trimming removed 0 bases from V and 1 base from J, with 3 bases in between. Germline V lookup: CDR1 KGHSH, CDR2 LQKENI. The length of the CDR3 is 13 residues. The CDR3: CASSPPLQETQYL. The CDR3 bases are TGTGCCAGCTCACCACCCCTCCAAGAGACCCAGTACCTC.

This clonotype has at least ten counts. The J gene is TRBJ2-7, the V gene TRBV20-1; 9 positions agree with TRBD2. Losses at the gene ends were 3 bases for V and 5 bases for J; bases not matched to a gene: 8. Per the germline V gene, CDR1 is DFQATT and CDR2 is SNEGSKA (reference sequence). This CDR3 region has 14 residues. This CDR3 reads CSASERGVKDEQYF. The CDR3 region has the DNA TGCAGTGCTAGTGAGCGGGGGGTGAAAGACGAGCAGTACTTC.

This clonotype was recorded only once. V and J are TRBV6-2 or TRBV6-3 and TRBJ2-5; possibly TRBD1 for D (5 bases). Germline V gene lookup returns CDR1 MNHEY and CDR2 SVGEGT. This CDR3 region has 15 residues. The ends were cut back, 2 bases at V and 1 base at J, with 11 bases in the middle. In nucleotides, the CDR3 is TGTGCCAGCAGTTACGACGGCGACAGCCAAGAGACCCAGTACTTC. It translates to CASSYDGDSQETQYF.

In this sample, this clonotype turned up many times. This rearrangement joins TRBV20-1 to TRBJ1-1; 7 bases align to TRBD1. The CDR3 is 15 residues long. Germline CDR1 is DFQATT and CDR2 is SNEGSKA (reference sequence). Trimming removed 5 bases from V and 5 bases from J; junction bases left unmatched: 14. The CDR3 bases are TGCAGTGCTTTAAAGGGAACAGGGGAAGGGACTGAAGCTTTCTTT. Translated: CSALKGTGEGTEAFF.